These 20 T cell receptor beta chains came from one sample sequenced in a study of CD8 T cells in ankylosing spondylitis (dated by TCRdb to the late 2010s). Preparation of the library involved 5' RACE. For sequencing, an Illumina HiSeq 2500 was employed. Using fastp at Q25 and MiXCR, TCRdb reprocessed the public reads and kept productive beta chains. Duplicate CDR3 protein sequences are folded into a single record with the most common DNA and genes. The sample table records 210,000 or so distinct CDR3 sequences; 7.5% to 9.5% of these occur just once. About 5% of the sample rests with the top ten. The sample was blood, either unsorted or a sorted T cell fraction (not recorded which). The receptors were sampled from a female donor with ankylosing spondylitis or in good health (not recorded which).

This clonotype was counted many times. The V call is TRBV7-8, the J call TRBJ2-1; tentative D call: TRBD2 (7 bases). V was clipped by 3 bases and J by 1 base, with 13 bases between them. CDR1 SGHVS and CDR2 FQNEAQ come from the germline V gene. There are 16 residues in the CDR3. CDR3 nucleotide sequence: TGTGCCAGCAGCTTTCCGGGGGGCTATTCCTACAATGAGCAGTTCTTC. It is translated as CASSFPGGYSYNEQFF.

The sample holds a few counts of this clonotype. The V call is TRBV7-9, the J call TRBJ2-1, with D perhaps matching TRBD2 (6 bases). The germline V gene has CDR1 SEHNR and CDR2 FQNEAQ (reference sequence). This CDR3 comprises 13 residues. Trimming cost V 1 base and J 8 bases, with 9 bases left between them. The CDR3, as DNA: TGTGCCAGCAGCTTAGAGACGGGGGATGAGCAGTTCTTC. Amino acids: CASSLETGDEQFF.

This clonotype was found a few times. The chain combines TRBV7-2 with TRBJ2-7; tentatively, D is TRBD1 (6 bases). Germline V lookup: CDR1 SGHTA, CDR2 FQGNSA. The CDR3 length is 14 residues. Trimming stripped 1 base from V and 1 base from J, with 8 bases between. For the CDR3, the DNA is TGTGCCAGCAGCTTAGGAGGACAGTCCTACGAGCAGTACTTC. Translating it yields CASSLGGQSYEQYF.

This clonotype showed up many times. The chain has TRBV7-8 and TRBJ2-7, with TRBD1 matching over 10 bases. There are 14 residues in the CDR3. The germline V gene has CDR1 SGHVS and CDR2 FQNEAQ. The junction had 4 bases not matched to a gene; V was cut back by 4 bases and J by 4 bases. The CDR3 here is CASSSGTGVYEQYF. DNA of the CDR3: TGTGCCAGCAGCTCTGGGACAGGGGTGTACGAGCAGTACTTC.

Only a few counts were recorded for this clonotype. The CDR3 spells CSARRLAGGAEQFF. As DNA, the CDR3 is TGCAGTGCCCGACGGCTAGCGGGAGGGGCTGAGCAGTTCTTC. The chain couples TRBV20-1 to TRBJ2-1; 12 nucleotides agree with TRBD2. This CDR3 comprises 14 residues. With 6 bases clipped from V and 9 bases from J, the junction kept 9 bases outside the gene matches. Germline lookup yields CDR1 DFQATT and CDR2 SNEGSKA (reference sequence).

This clonotype was recorded at least ten times. This chain joins TRBV2 and TRBJ2-3; no clear D gene. CDR3 size: 14 residues. Germline CDR1 SNHLY, CDR2 FYNNEI. With 8 bases removed from V and 0 bases from J, the gap between germline ends came to 12 bases. CDR3 DNA: TGTGCCAGCGGTTGGGCGCCTAGCACAGATACGCAGTATTTT. Residues: CASGWAPSTDTQYF.

This clonotype was seen ten or more times. The gene calls are TRBV6-2 or TRBV6-3 and TRBJ2-7; 7 bases fit TRBD1. With V trimmed by 7 bases and J by 3 bases, 3 bases remained unmatched. CDR3 length equals 12 residues. Per germline, CDR1 MNHEY and CDR2 SVGEGT. The CDR3 loop reads CASKGADYEQYF. CDR3 coding DNA: TGTGCCAGCAAGGGGGCCGACTACGAGCAGTACTTC.

This clonotype has ten or more counts. This chain joins TRBV9 and TRBJ2-3; D may correspond to TRBD1 or TRBD2 (6 bases each). Trimming took 3 bases from V and 6 from J, leaving 14 bases between them. The CDR3 has 14 residues. The germline V gene has CDR1 SGDLS and CDR2 YYNGEE. The CDR3 spells CASSGRDTRDTQYF. CDR3 DNA: TGTGCCAGCAGCGGGCGGGACACCCGCGATACGCAGTATTTT.

This clonotype was picked up many times. The chain is built from TRBV29-1 and TRBJ2-7, with 9 bases aligning to TRBD1. V shed 4 bases, J shed 4 bases, and the junction held 8 bases outside the gene matches. The germline V gene encodes CDR1 SQVTM and CDR2 ANQGSEA. This CDR3 spans 14 amino acids. The CDR3 here is CSVGGQGRDYEQYF. Written as DNA, the CDR3 is TGCAGCGTTGGGGGACAGGGCCGGGATTACGAGCAGTACTTC.

There are many counts of this clonotype. The CDR3 loop reads CAIRGGGTEAFF. As DNA, the CDR3 is TGTGCCATCCGAGGGGGAGGGACTGAAGCTTTCTTT. The V and J genes are TRBV10-3 and TRBJ1-1, with D possibly being TRBD1 (6 bases). V gave up 8 bases and J gave up 5 bases, with 12 bases separating them. The CDR3 runs 12 residues. Germline V lookup: CDR1 ENHRY, CDR2 SYGVKD.

J is TRBJ2-5 and V is TRBV7-2; D is undetermined. Deletions cut 3 bases from V and 3 bases from J, with 11 bases between. From germline, CDR1 is SGHTA and CDR2 FQGNSA. The CDR3 runs 14 residues. CDR3 region: CASSFGVAEETQYF. CDR3 in DNA: TGTGCCAGCAGCTTTGGTGTGGCGGAAGAGACCCAGTACTTC. The full variable domain, rest sourced from reference TRBV7-2 and TRBJ2-5, is GAGVSQSPSNKVTEKGKDVELRCDPISGHTALYWYRQSLGQGLEFLIYFQGNSAPDKSGLPSDRFSAERTGGSVSTLTIQRTQQEDSAVYLCASSFGVAEETQYFGPGTRLLVL.

This clonotype was found a few times. The V and J genes are TRBV6-5 and TRBJ1-2; 8 bases map to TRBD1. The germline CDR1 and CDR2 sequences are MNHEY and SVGAGI. The trim removed 5 bases at V and 7 bases at J, leaving 3 bases unmatched. CDR3 size: 12 residues. Here the CDR3 DNA reads TGTGCCAGCAGTACAGGGGGTTCTGGCTACACCTTC. Translated, it gives CASSTGGSGYTF.

This clonotype was recorded many times. V is TRBV6-5 and J is TRBJ2-7; D may match TRBD1 or TRBD2 (5 bases each). The CDR3 covers 16 residues. Between the trimmed V and J ends, which lost 8 bases and 0 bases, there was a span of 20 bases. From germline, CDR1 is MNHEY and CDR2 SVGAGI. CDR3 region: CASSRADLGTSYEQYF. As DNA, the CDR3 is TGTGCCAGCTCGCGGGCGGACCTTGGGACCTCCTACGAGCAGTACTTC.

With regard to this clonotype: The junction shows a germline mismatch at one end, possibly a read error. V gene TRBV5-5 combines with J gene TRBJ2-7; D ambiguous. The CDR3 covers 13 residues. Germline CDR1 is SGHKS and CDR2 is YYEKEE (reference sequence). CDR3 in amino acids: CVSTPAPHYEQYF. Here the CDR3 DNA reads TGTGTCAGCACCCCAGCCCCTCACTACGAGCAGTACTTC.

This clonotype was observed many times. The chain carries TRBV7-3 and TRBJ2-2; D gene uncertain. Germline values: CDR1 SGHTA, CDR2 FQGTGA. The CDR3 runs 13 residues. V shed 2 bases and J shed 7 bases, with 8 bases lying between them. CDR3 protein: CASSLPPVGELFF. The CDR3, as DNA: TGTGCCAGCAGCTTACCGCCGGTCGGGGAGCTGTTTTTT.

This clonotype was seen repeatedly, ten times or more. This chain links TRBV20-1 with TRBJ1-2; 10 positions agree with TRBD1. With V trimmed by 5 bases and J by 4 bases, 4 bases remained unmatched. CDR1 and CDR2 from the germline V gene are DFQATT and SNEGSKA (reference sequence). The CDR3 extends over 13 amino acids. Written as DNA, the CDR3 is TGCAGTGCTCGGGGACAGGGGAGCTATGGCTACACCTTC. Translation gives CSARGQGSYGYTF.

This clonotype was found many times. This chain links TRBV12-5 with TRBJ2-5; D is ambiguous. This CDR3 has 16 amino acids. V was pared by 0 bases and J by 1 base, with 12 bases between. Germline-derived CDR1 and CDR2 are LGHNT and FRNRAP. The CDR3, as DNA: TGTGCTAGTGGTTTGGTACGATTGACAACCCAAGAGACCCAGTACTTC. Encoded protein: CASGLVRLTTQETQYF.

This clonotype was found many times. The V and J genes are TRBV12-3 or TRBV12-4 and TRBJ1-1, with 7 bases identical to TRBD1. The CDR3 totals 14 residues. The V and J ends lost 7 bases and 3 bases, in that order; junction bases with no gene match: 8. In DNA form, the CDR3 reads TGTGCCAGCAAACTACCAACAGGGGACACTGAAGCTTTCTTT. Residues: CASKLPTGDTEAFF.

This clonotype has ten or more counts. The V call is TRBV21-1, the J call TRBJ1-1. TRBV21-1 is noted as a pseudogene. The length of the CDR3 is 17 residues. This chain's CDR3 is CASSKVVGPPERTEAFF. In DNA form, the CDR3 reads TGTGCCAGCAGCAAAGTAGTGGGGCCTCCGGAACGCACTGAAGCTTTCTTT.

The sample holds many counts of this clonotype. The chain is built from TRBV29-1 and TRBJ1-4; D is unresolved. The CDR3 spans 14 residues. V lost 6 bases and J 3 bases, leaving 14 bases between the germline ends. Germline V gene lookup returns CDR1 SQVTM and CDR2 ANQGSEA. The CDR3 loop is CSVDVGMSNEKLFF. DNA of the CDR3: TGCAGCGTGGACGTAGGGATGTCTAATGAAAAACTGTTTTTT.